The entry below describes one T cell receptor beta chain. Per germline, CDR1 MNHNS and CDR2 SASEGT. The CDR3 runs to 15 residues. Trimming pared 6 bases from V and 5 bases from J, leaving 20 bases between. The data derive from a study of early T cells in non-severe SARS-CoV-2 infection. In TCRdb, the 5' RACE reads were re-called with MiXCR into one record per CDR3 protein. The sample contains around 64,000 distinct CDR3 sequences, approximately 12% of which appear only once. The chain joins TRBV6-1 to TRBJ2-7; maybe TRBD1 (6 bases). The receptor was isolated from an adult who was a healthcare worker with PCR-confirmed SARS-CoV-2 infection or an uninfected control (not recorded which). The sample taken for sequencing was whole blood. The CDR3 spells CASRGQREYLHEQYF. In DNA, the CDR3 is TGTGCCAGCAGAGGACAGAGAGAGTACCTCCACGAGCAGTACTTC.